This entry lists 15 T cell receptor beta chains sequenced from one sample in a study of T cell responses to AZD1222 COVID-19 vaccine. The data were produced by immunoSEQ multiplex PCR, yet TCRdb's version contains in-frame clones alone and is incomplete. Among 150,000 to 200,000 clones, approximately 93% were seen once, and the ten largest hold roughly 1%. The sample was peripheral blood, taken 28 days after the second AZD1222 dose. These receptors were collected from an adult who received the AZD1222 COVID-19 vaccine.

The rearrangement joins TRBV20-1 to TRBJ1-1; a weak D match, TRBD1 (5 bases). The CDR3 consists of 11 residues. Germline V lookup: CDR1 DFQATT, CDR2 SNEGSKA (reference sequence). In nucleotides, the CDR3 is TGCAGCCAAGGGGAGGCCACTGAAGCTTTCTTT. This translates into CSQGEATEAFF.

V is TRBV6-5 and J is TRBJ2-7; 10 bases align to TRBD1. Looked up from germline, CDR1 is MNHEY and CDR2 is SVGAGI. The ends lost 6 bases at V and 5 bases at J; junction bases unmatched: 7. The CDR3 spans 14 residues. The chain's CDR3 is CASSTGQGPHEQYF. In DNA form, the CDR3 reads TGTGCCAGCAGCACGGGACAGGGGCCCCACGAGCAGTACTTC.

The genes are TRBV7-9 and TRBJ2-2; the D is unclear. The CDR3 loop spans 11 amino acids. V dropped 3 bases and J dropped 5 bases, with 1 base sitting between them. From germline, CDR1 is SEHNR and CDR2 FQNEAQ (reference sequence). CDR3 in amino acids: CASSLTGELFF. The CDR3 coding sequence is TGTGCCAGCAGCTTGACCGGGGAGCTGTTTTTT.

The chain has TRBV19 and TRBJ1-5; D is possibly TRBD1 (5 bases). Trimming shortened V by 10 bases and J by 4 bases, and 11 bases separated the two germline ends. The CDR3 consists of 12 residues. Germline values: CDR1 LNHDA, CDR2 SQIVND (reference sequence). The CDR3 spells CATGEGNQPQHF. Here the CDR3 DNA reads TGTGCCACCGGGGAGGGGAATCAGCCCCAGCATTTT.

This rearrangement joins TRBV3-1 (or the pseudogene TRBV3-2) to TRBJ1-2; D gene uncertain. Between the trimmed V and J ends, which lost 1 base and 6 bases, there was a span of 9 bases. Germline CDR1 and CDR2: LGHDT and YNNKEL (reference sequence). There are 13 residues in the CDR3. This CDR3 is CASSQVAFDGYTF. CDR3 coding DNA: TGTGCCAGCAGCCAAGTGGCTTTCGATGGCTACACCTTC.

CDR3 amino acids: CASSLEHRSTYGYTF. In DNA, the CDR3 is TGTGCCAGCAGCTTAGAGCACAGGTCCACATATGGCTACACCTTC. This chain joins TRBV7-2 and TRBJ1-2; a possible D gene is TRBD1 (5 bases). V lost 1 base, J lost 5 bases, and 14 bases lay in between. The CDR3 extends over 15 amino acids. Germline CDR1 and CDR2: SGHTA and FQGNSA.

V is TRBV9 and J is TRBJ1-1; D is undetermined. Germline V gives CDR1 SGDLS, CDR2 YYNGEE. Trimming cost V 4 bases and J 0 bases, with 7 bases left between them. This CDR3 comprises 13 residues. CDR3 sequence: CASSPNLNTEAFF. CDR3 DNA sequence: TGTGCCAGCAGCCCGAACCTGAACACTGAAGCTTTCTTT.

The CDR3 nucleotides are TGTGCCAGCAGACCGTCGGGGGGGAACACCATATATTTT. Translation gives CASRPSGGNTIYF. The chain carries TRBV28 and TRBJ1-3; a possible D gene is TRBD1 (5 bases). This CDR3 region has 13 residues. Trimming took off 6 bases at V and 7 bases at J, with 13 bases between the two ends. Germline V CDR1 and CDR2: MDHEN, SYDVKM.

For the CDR3, the DNA is TGTGCCAGCCTGGCAGGTGGTGGGTACGAGCAGTACTTC. Translated: CASLAGGGYEQYF. The rearrangement links TRBV18 to TRBJ2-7; D uncertain. CDR1 and CDR2 from the germline V gene are KGHSH and LQKENI. Trimming shortened V by 8 bases and J by 4 bases, and 15 bases separated the two germline ends. The CDR3 totals 13 residues.

The DNA for the CDR3 is TGTGCCAGTAGTGAACTAGCGGGGGGGCAGGAGACCCAGTACTTC. It is translated as CASSELAGGQETQYF. The rearrangement uses TRBV19 and TRBJ2-5, with 13 positions matching TRBD2. The CDR3 has 15 amino acids. CDR1 is LNHDA, CDR2 SQIVND, per germline (reference sequence). J gave up 5 bases and V 5 bases, and 5 bases lay outside the gene matches.

The chain employs TRBV7-9 and TRBJ1-5; D not resolved. V was trimmed by 5 bases and J by 1 base, leaving 12 bases between them. The CDR3 extends over 15 amino acids. Germline CDR1 reads SEHNR; CDR2 reads FQNEAQ (reference sequence). CDR3 protein: CASSLGSGSNQPQHF. The CDR3 bases are TGTGCCAGCAGCCTTGGTTCCGGAAGCAATCAGCCCCAGCATTTT.

The V call is TRBV2, the J call TRBJ2-6, with D perhaps given as TRBD1 or TRBD2 (6 bases each). Per germline, CDR1 SNHLY and CDR2 FYNNEI. There are 18 residues in the CDR3. V was clipped by 6 bases and J by 4 bases, with 22 bases between them. CDR3 region: CASRGRVRGASGANVLTF. The CDR3 DNA follows: TGTGCCAGCAGGGGCAGGGTAAGGGGGGCCTCCGGGGCCAACGTCCTGACTTTC.

This chain connects TRBV7-2 to TRBJ1-1; 9 nucleotides line up with TRBD1. The CDR3 covers 14 residues. J gave up 5 bases and V 5 bases, and 6 bases lay outside the gene matches. Looked up from germline, CDR1 is SGHTA and CDR2 is FQGNSA. CDR3: CASSPDRGGTEAFF. The CDR3 coding sequence is TGTGCCAGCAGCCCGGACAGGGGAGGGACTGAAGCTTTCTTT. The full variable domain, with the rest looked up from reference TRBV7-2 and TRBJ1-1, is GAGVSQSPSNKVTEKGKDVELRCDPISGHTALYWYRQSLGQGLEFLIYFQGNSAPDKSGLPSDRFSAERTGGSVSTLTIQRTQQEDSAVYLCASSPDRGGTEAFFGQGTRLTVV.

The CDR3: CASSSANEQFF. CDR3 bases: TGTGCCAGCAGCTCCGCCAATGAGCAGTTCTTC. V gene TRBV7-9 combines with J gene TRBJ2-1; D not resolved. V lost 4 bases, J lost 6 bases, and 4 bases lay in between. CDR1 is SEHNR and CDR2 is FQNEAQ in the germline V gene (reference sequence). The CDR3 contains 11 residues.

This chain joins TRBV3-1 (or the pseudogene TRBV3-2) and TRBJ1-2; D is unresolved. CDR3 length: 18 residues. Germline CDR1 reads LGHDT; CDR2 reads YNNKEL (reference sequence). The V and J ends lost 0 bases and 2 bases respectively, with 19 bases between them. The CDR3 DNA reads as TGTGCCAGCAGCCAAGACCAGTTAACTTTACGGGTGAACTATGGCTACACCTTC. This codes for CASSQDQLTLRVNYGYTF.